The present T cell receptor (beta chain) was sequenced within a study of shared clonotypes between healthy human individuals. Study-wide background: Plates per donor: three CD4 naive, three CD4 memory, two CD8 naive, one CD8 memory.

Data came from immunoSEQ multiplex PCR; TCRdb stores just in-frame clones and leaves some out. The repertoire holds 2 million to 2.5 million clones, 92% seen once, with 0.37% in the top ten. This CDR3 comprises 15 residues. CDR1 and CDR2 from the germline V gene are MNHEY and SMNVEV (reference sequence). V shed 5 bases and J 3 bases; nucleotides not matched to a gene: 5. With respect to this clone: What it binds is not known.

Notes on the study in general: Larger richness was generally estimated for naive than memory subsets.

The genes are TRBV27 and TRBJ1-1; 11 nucleotides line up with TRBD1. This TCR came from a man aged 18 to 30 in good health. Some clones in this sample may be carry-over from other donors' samples. The sample comprised naive CD4+ T cells from PBMCs. As to subset: CD45RA+ positively selected. The CDR3 DNA is TGTGCCAGCAGTCCGGGGACAGGGGGGGACACTGAAGCTTTCTTT. Translating it yields CASSPGTGGDTEAFF.